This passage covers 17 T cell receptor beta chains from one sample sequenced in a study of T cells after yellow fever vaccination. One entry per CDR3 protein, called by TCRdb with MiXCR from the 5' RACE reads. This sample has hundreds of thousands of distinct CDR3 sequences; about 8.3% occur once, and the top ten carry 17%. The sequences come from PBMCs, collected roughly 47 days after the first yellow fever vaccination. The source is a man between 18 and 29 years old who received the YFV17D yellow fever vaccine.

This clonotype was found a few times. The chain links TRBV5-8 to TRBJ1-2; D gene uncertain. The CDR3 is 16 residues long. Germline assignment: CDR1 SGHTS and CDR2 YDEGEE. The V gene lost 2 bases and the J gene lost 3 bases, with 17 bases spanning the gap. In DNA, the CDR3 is TGTGCCAGCAGCTTTTGGCCGGAGGGAGAGGACTATGGCTACACCTTC. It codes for CASSFWPEGEDYGYTF.

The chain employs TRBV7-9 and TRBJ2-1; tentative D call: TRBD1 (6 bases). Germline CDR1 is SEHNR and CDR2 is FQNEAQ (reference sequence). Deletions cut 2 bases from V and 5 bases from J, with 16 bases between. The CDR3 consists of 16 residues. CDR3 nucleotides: TGTGCCAGCAGCTTATTCCAGGGGTCCCTGAACAATGAGCAGTTCTTC. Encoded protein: CASSLFQGSLNNEQFF. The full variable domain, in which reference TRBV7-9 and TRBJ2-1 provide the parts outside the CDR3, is DTGVSQNPRHKITKRGQNVTFRCDPISEHNRLYWYRQTLGQGPEFLTYFQNEAQLEKSRLLSDRFSAERPKGSFSTLEIQRTEQGDSAMYLCASSLFQGSLNNEQFFGPGTRLTVL.

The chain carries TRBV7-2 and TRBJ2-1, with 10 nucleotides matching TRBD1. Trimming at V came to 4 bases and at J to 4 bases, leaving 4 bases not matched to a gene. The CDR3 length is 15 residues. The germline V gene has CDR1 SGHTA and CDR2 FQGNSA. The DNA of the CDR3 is TGTGCCAGCAGCTCCGGACAGGGGGGGTACAATGAGCAGTTCTTC. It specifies CASSSGQGGYNEQFF.

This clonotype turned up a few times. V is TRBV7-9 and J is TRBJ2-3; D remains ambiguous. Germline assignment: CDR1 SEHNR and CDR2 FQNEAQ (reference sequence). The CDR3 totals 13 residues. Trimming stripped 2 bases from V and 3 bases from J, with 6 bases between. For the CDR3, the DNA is TGTGCCAGCAGCTTATGGGAAACAGATACGCAGTATTTT. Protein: CASSLWETDTQYF.

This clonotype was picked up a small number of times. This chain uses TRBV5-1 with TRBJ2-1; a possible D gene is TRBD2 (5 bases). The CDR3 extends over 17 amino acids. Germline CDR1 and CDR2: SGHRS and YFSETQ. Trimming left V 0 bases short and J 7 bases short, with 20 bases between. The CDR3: CASSLAGPLDWGNEQFF. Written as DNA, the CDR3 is TGCGCCAGCAGCTTGGCCGGACCCCTGGACTGGGGTAATGAGCAGTTCTTC.

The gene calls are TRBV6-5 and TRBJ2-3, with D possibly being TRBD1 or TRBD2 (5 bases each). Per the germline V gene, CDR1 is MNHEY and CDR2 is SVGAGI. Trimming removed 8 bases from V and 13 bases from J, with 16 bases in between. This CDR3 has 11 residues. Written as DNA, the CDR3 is TGTGCCAGCCTAAGGGGTGGGCGGGAGTATTTT. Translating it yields CASLRGGREYF.

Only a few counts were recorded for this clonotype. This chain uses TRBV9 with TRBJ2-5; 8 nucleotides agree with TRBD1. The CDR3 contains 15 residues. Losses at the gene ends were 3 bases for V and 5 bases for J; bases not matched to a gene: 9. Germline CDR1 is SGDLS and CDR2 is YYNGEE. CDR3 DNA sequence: TGTGCCAGCAGCGCCTGGACAGGGTTCGGGGAGACCCAGTACTTC. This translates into CASSAWTGFGETQYF.

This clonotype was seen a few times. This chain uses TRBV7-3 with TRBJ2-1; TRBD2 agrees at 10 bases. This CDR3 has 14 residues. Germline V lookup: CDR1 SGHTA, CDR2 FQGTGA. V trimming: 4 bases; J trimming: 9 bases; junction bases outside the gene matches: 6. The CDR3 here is CASSSLAGAGEQFF. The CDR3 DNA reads TGTGCCAGCAGCTCCCTAGCGGGGGCGGGTGAGCAGTTCTTC.

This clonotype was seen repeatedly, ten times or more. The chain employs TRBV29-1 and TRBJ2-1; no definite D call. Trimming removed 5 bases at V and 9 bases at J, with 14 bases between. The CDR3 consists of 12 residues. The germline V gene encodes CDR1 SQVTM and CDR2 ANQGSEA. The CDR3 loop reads CSVSAYRGEQFF. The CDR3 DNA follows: TGCAGCGTTTCTGCCTACCGTGGTGAGCAGTTCTTC.

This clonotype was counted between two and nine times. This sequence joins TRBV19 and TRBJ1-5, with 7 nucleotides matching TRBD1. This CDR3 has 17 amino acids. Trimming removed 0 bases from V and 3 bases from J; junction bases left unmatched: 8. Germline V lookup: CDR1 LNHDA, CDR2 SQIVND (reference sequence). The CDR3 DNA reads TGTGCCAGTAGTATAGATCGAGGACAGGTCTTCAATCAGCCCCAGCATTTT. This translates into CASSIDRGQVFNQPQHF.

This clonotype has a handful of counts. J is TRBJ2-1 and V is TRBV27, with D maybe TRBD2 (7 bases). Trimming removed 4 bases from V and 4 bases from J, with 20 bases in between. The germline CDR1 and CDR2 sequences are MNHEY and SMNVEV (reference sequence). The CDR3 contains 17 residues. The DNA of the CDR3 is TGTGCCAGCAGTTCACTCACGGGGGGCCCAGCGTACAATGAGCAGTTCTTC. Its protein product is CASSSLTGGPAYNEQFF.

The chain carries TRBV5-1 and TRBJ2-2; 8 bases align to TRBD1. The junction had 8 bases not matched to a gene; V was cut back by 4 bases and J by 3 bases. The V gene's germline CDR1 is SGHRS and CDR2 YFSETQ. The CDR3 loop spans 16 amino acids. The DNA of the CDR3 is TGCGCCAGCAGCCCCCGGACAGGGACGTACACCGGGGAGCTGTTTTTT. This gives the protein CASSPRTGTYTGELFF.

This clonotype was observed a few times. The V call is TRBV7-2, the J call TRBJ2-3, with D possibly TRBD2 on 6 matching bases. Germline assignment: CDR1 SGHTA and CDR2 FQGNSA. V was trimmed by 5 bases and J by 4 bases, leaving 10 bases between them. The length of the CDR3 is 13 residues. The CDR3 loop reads CASSIGTADTQYF. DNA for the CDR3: TGTGCCAGCAGCATAGGGACTGCAGATACGCAGTATTTT. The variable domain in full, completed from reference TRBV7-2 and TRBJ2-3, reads GAGVSQSPSNKVTEKGKDVELRCDPISGHTALYWYRQSLGQGLEFLIYFQGNSAPDKSGLPSDRFSAERTGGSVSTLTIQRTQQEDSAVYLCASSIGTADTQYFGPGTRLTVL.

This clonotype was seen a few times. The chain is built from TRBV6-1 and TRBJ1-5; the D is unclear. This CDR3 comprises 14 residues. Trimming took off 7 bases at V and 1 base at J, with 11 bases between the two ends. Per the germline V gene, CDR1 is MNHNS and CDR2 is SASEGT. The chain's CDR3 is CASTPSDSNQPQHF. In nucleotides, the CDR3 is TGTGCCAGCACTCCGAGCGACAGCAATCAGCCCCAGCATTTT.

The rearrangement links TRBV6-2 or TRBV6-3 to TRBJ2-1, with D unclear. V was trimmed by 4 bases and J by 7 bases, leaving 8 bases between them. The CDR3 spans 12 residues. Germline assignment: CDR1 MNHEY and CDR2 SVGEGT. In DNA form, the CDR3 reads TGTGCCAGCAGTTCCCTTGGGAATGAGCAGTTCTTC. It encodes CASSSLGNEQFF.

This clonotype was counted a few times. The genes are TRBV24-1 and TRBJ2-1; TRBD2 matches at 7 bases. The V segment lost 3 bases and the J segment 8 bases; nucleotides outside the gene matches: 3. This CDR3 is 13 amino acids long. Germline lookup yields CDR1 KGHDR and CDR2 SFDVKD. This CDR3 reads CATSDPRGDEQFF. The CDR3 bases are TGTGCCACCAGTGATCCACGGGGGGATGAGCAGTTCTTC.

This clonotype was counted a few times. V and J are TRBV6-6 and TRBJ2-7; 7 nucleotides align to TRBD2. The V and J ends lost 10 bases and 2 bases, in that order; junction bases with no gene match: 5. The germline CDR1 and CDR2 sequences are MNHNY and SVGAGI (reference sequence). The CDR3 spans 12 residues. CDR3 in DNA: TGTGCCATCGGGAGGATGACCTACGAGCAGTACTTC. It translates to CAIGRMTYEQYF.